This TCR beta chain was identified in a study of chemoradiotherapy in HPV16-positive cancers. With regard to this clone: Antigen specificity is unknown.

TCRdb keeps only in-frame clones here, not all; method: immunoSEQ multiplex PCR. The profile shows fewer than 40,000 clones, approximately 92% of them singletons. Trimming pared 2 bases from V and 3 bases from J, leaving 11 bases between. CDR3 length: 15 residues. Looked up from germline, CDR1 is MNHNY and CDR2 is SVGAGI (reference sequence). General observations from the study: Candidate HPV-specific clones and E7-related TCR motifs grew in tumor during treatment. For HPV16-positive patients, expanding HPV-responsive T cells associated with longer recurrence-free survival.

V usage is TRBV6-6 and J usage is TRBJ1-3, with a tentative D call TRBD1 (5 bases). Sequencing used blood, obtained from a patient who underwent chemoradiotherapy. The sequence derives from a human donor with HPV-associated anogenital cancer. Here the CDR3 DNA reads TGTGCCAGCAGTTACGGGGACCTGTTTGGAAACACCATATATTTT. Encoded protein: CASSYGDLFGNTIYF.